Listed below are T cell receptor beta chains from one sample, sequenced in a study of blood T cell repertoires in COVID-19. This table comes from immunoSEQ multiplex PCR, and its TCRdb copy is limited to in-frame clones, with some not included. Here the sample spans about 87,000 clones, roughly 80% being singletons. The sequencing sample was made of peripheral blood. All receptors derive from a woman aged 50 to 60 with acute or convalescent COVID-19. The CDR3 runs from the conserved cysteine through the conserved F or W. The D gene is left open where the match is weak. Where a row states a size, it is once, few, many or the class of an expanded clone; other rows omit it.

clone size | D gene | J gene | V gene | CDR3 DNA | CDR3 protein
NA | TRBD1 | TRBJ1-1 | TRBV18 | TGTGCCAGCTCACCCCAAACAGGGGGGAACACTGAAGCTTTCTTT | CASSPQTGGNTEAFF
NA | NA | TRBJ2-1 | TRBV19 | TGTGCCAGTAGTCCAATTGGGGGACTCTCCTACAATGAGCAGTTCTTC | CASSPIGGLSYNEQFF
once | TRBD1 | TRBJ1-5 | TRBV3-1/TRBV3-2 | TGTGCCAGCAGCCTCCGACAGGGGGGCAATCAGCCCCAGCATTTT | CASSLRQGGNQPQHF
NA | NA | TRBJ1-3 | TRBV18 | TGTGCCAGCTCACCCGTTGCGGTACTGACCGGAAACACCATATATTTT | CASSPVAVLTGNTIYF
NA | TRBD1 | TRBJ2-3 | TRBV28 | TGTGCCAGCAGTGCGGACAGGTACAGGAATACGCAGTATTTT | CASSADRYRNTQYF
NA | TRBD1 | TRBJ2-4 | TRBV6-2/TRBV6-3 | TGTGCCAGCACCCCGGACAGGGAAAACATTCAGTACTTC | CASTPDRENIQYF
NA | TRBD2 | TRBJ2-2 | TRBV2 | TGTGCCAGCAGGAGGGGAGGGGCGAACACCGGGGAGCTGTTTTTT | CASRRGGANTGELFF
NA | NA | TRBJ2-5 | TRBV21-1 | TGTGCCAGCACGAAAAAGCGGGCTCGGGGGGCCCGACAAGAGACCCAGTACTTC | CASTKKRARGARQETQYF
NA | TRBD1 | TRBJ2-5 | TRBV9 | TGTGCCAGCAGCGTAGGCGGACAGGGAGAGACCCAGTACTTC | CASSVGGQGETQYF
NA | NA | TRBJ2-6 | TRBV28 | TGTGCCAGCAGTCTCAGGGGAAGCTCTGGGGCCAACGTCCTGACTTTC | CASSLRGSSGANVLTF
NA | NA | TRBJ2-2 | TRBV7-9 | TGTGCCAGCAGCTTCGGACAGCACCGGGAGCTGTTTTTT | CASSFGQHRELFF
NA | NA | TRBJ1-3 | TRBV28 | TGTGCCAGCAGTGAGGACAGCAACTCTGGAAACACCATATATTTT | CASSEDSNSGNTIYF
NA | TRBD1 | TRBJ1-1 | TRBV5-1 | TGCGCCAGCAGCTCGCAAGGGACAGGGAACACTGAAGCTTTCTTT | CASSSQGTGNTEAFF
NA | TRBD2 | TRBJ2-1 | TRBV4-2 | TGTGCCAGCAGCCGGTCTGTAAGCGGGGGGGGAGGGATTGAGCAGTTCTTC | CASSRSVSGGGGIEQFF
NA | TRBD2 | TRBJ2-5 | TRBV7-2 | TGTGCCAGCAGCTTGAACGGAGGCGGGGGGGGAGAGACCCAGTACTTC | CASSLNGGGGGETQYF
NA | NA | TRBJ1-1 | TRBV15 | TGTGCCACCAGCAGAGATGCCCGGACTGAAGCTTTCTTT | CATSRDARTEAFF